These T cell receptor beta chains were read from a single sample in a study of sequential checkpoint blockade in melanoma. The protocol was immunoSEQ multiplex PCR, while the TCRdb copy is restricted to in-frame clones and leaves out a portion. The repertoire holds about 17,000 clones, with around 70% as singletons. The source was CD8+ T cells sorted from blood (inferred from file names), collected from a patient given nivolumab and ipilimumab in sequence. The receptors stem from a human donor with melanoma. Both conserved end residues are part of each CDR3. D genes are given only for firm matches. Rows may omit the clone size; those that give it use once, few, many or a size class.

V	length	J	size	D	DNA	CDR3
TRBV5-6	15	TRBJ1-2	.	.	TGTGCCAGCAGCTTCCAAGGTATGCCGGTGGAGGGCTACACCTTC	CASSFQGMPVEGYTF
TRBV9	17	TRBJ1-5	.	TRBD1	TGTGCCAGCAGACCCGGATTGGACAGGGGAGGCAATCAGCCCCAGCATTTT	CASRPGLDRGGNQPQHF
TRBV29-1	12	TRBJ2-7	.	.	TGCAGCGTGAGGGCCGGGGAGGCCGAGCAGTACTTC	CSVRAGEAEQYF
TRBV4-1	13	TRBJ1-2	once	TRBD1	TGCGCCAGCAGCCCAGGGGGTATCGGTGGCTACACCTTC	CASSPGGIGGYTF
TRBV30	13	TRBJ2-7	.	.	TGTGCCTGGAGGGTGGGAGTGAAGAGCGAGCAGTACTTC	CAWRVGVKSEQYF
TRBV7-9	15	TRBJ2-7	.	TRBD2	TGTGCCAGCAGCCCCGGGTTAGCGGGGGGGCTTGAGCAGTACTTC	CASSPGLAGGLEQYF
TRBV10-1	15	TRBJ2-7	once	TRBD2	TGCGCCAGCAGTGATGGGACTAGCGGCCACTACGAGCAGTACTTC	CASSDGTSGHYEQYF
TRBV9	17	TRBJ2-3	medium-sized	TRBD1	TGTGCCAGCAGCCTTCAGTGGCGGACAGGGATAACAGATACGCAGTATTTT	CASSLQWRTGITDTQYF
TRBV19	17	TRBJ1-1	.	.	TGTGCCAGTAGTATATACCCAGTGACAGCGACGAACACTGAAGCTTTCTTT	CASSIYPVTATNTEAFF
TRBV27	15	TRBJ2-7	.	TRBD2	TGTGCCAGCAGTCCCGGACTAGCGGGAACCCTCGAGCAGTACTTC	CASSPGLAGTLEQYF
TRBV2	14	TRBJ1-1	.	.	TGTGCCAGCAGTGAACCATCGTCGGGCACTGAAGCTTTCTTT	CASSEPSSGTEAFF
TRBV19	14	TRBJ1-5	once	.	TGTGCCAGTAGTCCCCGCGGAGGGAGGCAGCCCCAGCATTTT	CASSPRGGRQPQHF